These 6 T cell receptor beta chains were all obtained from the same sample, sequenced in a study of tumor and adjacent non-tumor tissue in lung cancer (dated by TCRdb to 2016 to 2018). RNA was isolated from bulk unsorted tissue, and RNA quality was assessed with a NanoDrop ND-1000 and an Agilent 2100. Receptor libraries were prepared by multiplex PCR. The sequencer listed for this sample is Illumina HiSeq 2500. Following protocols modified from ARM-PCR, the researchers constructed TCRbeta libraries through three rounds of nested PCR with primers (Table S4). TCRdb reworked the public reads: Q25 trimming with fastp, MiXCR clone assembly, productive beta chains retained. Records with the same CDR3 protein are collapsed into one entry carrying the most frequent genes and DNA. This sample comprises 100,000 to 150,000 distinct CDR3 sequences, 66% of them detected only once. The leading ten clones occupy 9.5% to 15% of the sample.

Sequenced sample: lung tumor tissue. All receptors come from a young man with non-small cell lung cancer.

On this clonotype: It is likely a read error, because the conserved phenylalanine at the end of the CDR3 is missing. The chain links TRBV5-4 to TRBJ1-1; the match to TRBD1 covers 9 bases. The germline gives CDR1 SGHNT, CDR2 YYREEE (reference sequence). CDR3 size: 16 residues. V shed 3 bases, J shed 4 bases, and the junction held 10 bases outside the gene matches. CDR3: CASSSQKQGAGTEAFL. CDR3 nucleotides: TGTGCCAGCAGCTCACAAAAACAGGGGGCAGGCACTGAAGCTTTCTTA.

The genes are TRBV5-1 and TRBJ1-1; 7 bases line up with TRBD1. CDR1 and CDR2 from the germline V gene are SGHRS and YFSETQ. The CDR3 length is 14 residues. V lost 2 bases to trimming and J lost 5 bases; unmatched junction nucleotides: 6. The CDR3 DNA reads as TGCGCCAGCAGCTTACCCCGGGACAGTACTGAAGCTTTCTTT. Translation gives CASSLPRDSTEAFF.

The V call is TRBV15, the J call TRBJ2-3; D is ambiguous. Trimming shortened V by 3 bases and J by 0 bases, and 4 bases separated the two germline ends. The length of the CDR3 is 13 residues. Germline V gene sequence: CDR1 LNHNV, CDR2 YYDKDF (reference sequence). CDR3 DNA: TGTGCCACCAGCAGGGGTAGCACAGATACGCAGTATTTT. It specifies CATSRGSTDTQYF.

For this clonotype: This sequence may be a read error, since a much larger clone differs from it by one base. This chain links TRBV12-3 or TRBV12-4 with TRBJ1-1; D unresolved. There are 14 residues in the CDR3. The CDR3 protein is CASSTPPGWTEVFF. The CDR3, as DNA: TGTGCCAGCAGCACACCCCCGGGATGGACTGAAGTTTTCTTT.

Regarding this clonotype: This may arise from a read error, as a much more abundant clone is one base away. V usage is TRBV20-1 and J usage is TRBJ2-3; unclear D gene. Germline V gene sequence: CDR1 DFQATT, CDR2 SNEGSKA (reference sequence). The CDR3 consists of 15 residues. Between the trimmed V and J ends, which lost 2 bases and 1 base, there was a span of 13 bases. The CDR3 DNA sequence: TGCAGTGCTAGACCTCCGAGACTTCGCACAGATACGCAGTATTTT. Translation: CSARPPRLRTDTQYF.

Turning to this clonotype: Possible read error: a much larger clone is one base away. The chain uses TRBV6-5 and TRBJ2-3; 7 bases are a match to TRBD2. CDR1 is MNHEY and CDR2 is SVGAGI in the germline V gene. V was pared by 4 bases and J by 4 bases, with 5 bases of the junction left unmatched. CDR3 length: 14 residues. The CDR3 is CASSCGRAPDTQYF. The CDR3 DNA follows: TGTGCCAGCAGTTGTGGGAGGGCCCCAGATACGCAGTATTTT.